The next 4 T cell receptor beta chains were all read from a single sample in a study of blood T cell repertoires in COVID-19. The assay was immunoSEQ multiplex PCR, and TCRdb's table has in-frame clones only and misses some. This table holds about 160,000 clones, roughly 74% found once. Sequenced: peripheral blood. The source is a woman of 80 years or more with acute or convalescent COVID-19.

The chain links TRBV19 to TRBJ1-5; unclear D gene. The germline V and J ends were trimmed by 6 bases and 1 base, with 13 bases remaining between them. The CDR3 is 15 amino acids. Germline lookup yields CDR1 LNHDA and CDR2 SQIVND (reference sequence). CDR3 sequence reads: CASSNPVASNQPQHF. For the CDR3, the DNA is TGTGCCAGTAGCAACCCGGTTGCCAGCAATCAGCCCCAGCATTTT. Full variable domain (remainder filled in from reference TRBV19 and TRBJ1-5): DGGITQSPKYLFRKEGQNVTLSCEQNLNHDAMYWYRQDPGQGLRLIYYSQIVNDFQKGDIAEGYSVSREKKESFPLTVTSAQKNPTAFYLCASSNPVASNQPQHFGDGTRLSIL.

This clone was detected a few times. The gene calls are TRBV7-9 and TRBJ1-2, with TRBD1 identical over 10 bases. CDR3 length equals 16 residues. Germline-derived CDR1 and CDR2 are SEHNR and FQNEAQ (reference sequence). With V trimmed by 5 bases and J by 5 bases, 11 bases remained unmatched. As DNA, the CDR3 is TGTGCCAGCAGCAATCGGGGGGGACAGGGGCTTTATGGCTACACCTTC. Its protein product is CASSNRGGQGLYGYTF.

J is TRBJ2-1 and V is TRBV19; TRBD1 aligns across 9 bases. V lost 5 bases to trimming and J lost 7 bases; unmatched junction nucleotides: 9. The CDR3 extends over 15 amino acids. CDR1 is LNHDA and CDR2 is SQIVND in the germline V gene (reference sequence). The CDR3 nucleotides read TGTGCCAGTAGTGTGTCCGGGACAGGGCGGAATGAGCAGTTCTTC. Residues: CASSVSGTGRNEQFF.

V usage is TRBV19 and J usage is TRBJ1-1, with no clear D. There are 17 residues in the CDR3. In germline, CDR1 is LNHDA, CDR2 SQIVND (reference sequence). The V and J ends lost 6 bases and 0 bases respectively, with 20 bases between them. CDR3 sequence: CASSSRGGSRVNTEAFF. The CDR3 DNA reads as TGTGCCAGTAGCTCACGAGGCGGGTCCAGAGTGAACACTGAAGCTTTCTTT.